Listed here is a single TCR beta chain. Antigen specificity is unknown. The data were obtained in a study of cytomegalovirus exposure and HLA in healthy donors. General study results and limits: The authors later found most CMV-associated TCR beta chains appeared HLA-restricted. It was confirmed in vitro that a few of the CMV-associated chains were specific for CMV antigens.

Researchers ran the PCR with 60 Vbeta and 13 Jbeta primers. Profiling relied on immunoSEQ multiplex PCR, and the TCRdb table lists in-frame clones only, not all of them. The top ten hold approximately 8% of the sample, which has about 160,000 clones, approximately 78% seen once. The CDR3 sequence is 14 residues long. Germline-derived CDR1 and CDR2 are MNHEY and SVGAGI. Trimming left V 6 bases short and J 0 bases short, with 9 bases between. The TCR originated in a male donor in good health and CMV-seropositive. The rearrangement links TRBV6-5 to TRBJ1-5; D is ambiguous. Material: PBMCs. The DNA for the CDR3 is TGTGCCAGCAGCAGAACAAGTAGCAATCAGCCCCAGCATTTT. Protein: CASSRTSSNQPQHF.